This T cell receptor (beta chain) stems from a study of response to subunit inactivated influenza vaccine. Study findings and constraints: Few additional T cells are recruited per seasonal influenza vaccination, authors suggested.

J lost 8 bases, V lost 2 bases, and 14 bases had no gene match. The CDR3 extends over 16 amino acids. Germline loops: CDR1 DFQATT, CDR2 SNEGSKA (reference sequence). TCRdb analysed the RT-PCR reads with MiXCR anew, one entry per CDR3 protein. The table lists about 780,000 distinct CDR3 sequences, approximately 17% of them singletons, with roughly a tenth in the top ten. This clonotype occurred many times. The antigen is not known. The sequences come from PBMCs from blood, collected roughly 5 days after vaccination. The sequence derives from a man aged 50 to 59 who received an inactivated influenza vaccine. The V and J genes are TRBV20-1 and TRBJ1-2, with TRBD1 identical over 10 bases. This CDR3 reads CSARLVPGQGLGGYTF. CDR3 nucleotides: TGCAGTGCTAGATTGGTCCCGGGACAGGGGTTGGGGGGCTACACCTTC.